These 7 T cell receptor beta chains were all obtained from the same sample, sequenced in a study of T cells after posttransplantation cyclophosphamide. The assay was immunoSEQ multiplex PCR, and TCRdb's table has in-frame clones only and misses some. The sample consists of 15,000 to 20,000 clones, roughly 85% of them appearing once. Methotrexate plus calcineurin inhibitor accompanied controls' myeloablative marrow transplants; sampling was 1 year later. Sequencing used PBMCs, obtained after allogeneic stem cell transplant with calcineurin inhibitor and methotrexate. Source of these receptors: a female patient between 18 and 30 years old who received an allogeneic stem cell transplant from an unrelated donor, was CMV-positive, and had acute and chronic GVHD. The T cells may come from the graft donor.

This sequence joins TRBV19 and TRBJ2-1; tentative D call: TRBD2 (5 bases). V lost 4 bases and J 3 bases, leaving 16 bases between the germline ends. CDR1 is LNHDA, CDR2 SQIVND, per germline (reference sequence). The CDR3 covers 16 residues. CDR3 sequence (DNA): TGTGCCAGTAGTAACCCCAGCGGATGGGTCTACAATGAGCAGTTCTTC. Translation gives CASSNPSGWVYNEQFF.

This clone is judged medium-sized. The chain is built from TRBV14 and TRBJ2-7, with D possibly matching TRBD1 (6 bases). Germline assignment: CDR1 SGHDN and CDR2 FVKESK. The V end lost 5 bases, the J end lost 8 bases, and 13 bases lay between the germline ends. CDR3 length: 12 amino acids. The DNA of the CDR3 is TGTGCCAGCAGCTCTGACAGGATGAAGCAGTACTTC. As protein: CASSSDRMKQYF. The full variable domain, its missing parts supplied by reference TRBV14 and TRBJ2-7, is EAGVTQFPSHSVIEKGQTVTLRCDPISGHDNLYWYRRVMGKEIKFLLHFVKESKQDESGMPNNRFLAERTGGTYSTLKVQPAELEDSGVYFCASSSDRMKQYFGPGTRLTVT.

The chain combines TRBV6-1 with TRBJ2-5, with 7 bases that match TRBD2. Germline V gene sequence: CDR1 MNHNS, CDR2 SASEGT. V trimming: 3 bases; J trimming: 2 bases; junction bases outside the gene matches: 6. This CDR3 spans 15 amino acids. In nucleotides, the CDR3 is TGTGCCAGCAGTGACCTTGGCGGGAGTCAAGAGACCCAGTACTTC. Amino acids: CASSDLGGSQETQYF.

The chain employs TRBV6-1 and TRBJ1-5; D is perhaps TRBD1 (6 bases). CDR1 and CDR2 from the germline V gene are MNHNS and SASEGT. Trimming shortened V by 8 bases and J by 1 base, and 9 bases separated the two germline ends. The CDR3 sequence is 13 residues long. The CDR3 region has the DNA TGTGCCAGCGACGGACAGAGCAATCAGCCCCAGCATTTT. It encodes CASDGQSNQPQHF.

V and J are TRBV5-1 and TRBJ2-1; TRBD1 agrees at 7 bases. Germline loops: CDR1 SGHRS, CDR2 YFSETQ. The CDR3 length is 14 residues. The J segment lost 7 bases and the V segment lost 2 bases, leaving 6 bases of the junction unmatched. The CDR3 loop reads CASSFGNRGNEQFF. CDR3 bases: TGCGCCAGCAGCTTCGGTAACAGGGGAAATGAGCAGTTCTTC.

This clone was seen a single time. The rearrangement joins TRBV6-1 to TRBJ1-5, with a weak D call TRBD1 (5 bases). This CDR3 comprises 15 residues. Germline values: CDR1 MNHNS, CDR2 SASEGT. V was shortened by 6 bases and J by 4 bases, with 16 bases between the two germline ends. CDR3 in amino acids: CASRPPGLRNQPQHF. DNA for the CDR3: TGTGCCAGCAGGCCACCGGGACTCCGAAATCAGCCCCAGCATTTT.

The V call is TRBV7-9, the J call TRBJ2-3, with a weak D call TRBD2 (6 bases). Deletions cut 5 bases from V and 0 bases from J, with 15 bases between. This CDR3 region has 16 residues. Germline V gives CDR1 SEHNR, CDR2 FQNEAQ (reference sequence). The CDR3 reads CASSLMTSPSTDTQYF. The DNA of the CDR3 is TGTGCCAGCAGCCTGATGACTAGTCCCAGCACAGATACGCAGTATTTT.